This T cell receptor beta chain was captured by sequencing in a study of radiation and T cells in renal cell carcinoma. The wider study: Nephrectomy followed 15 Gy stereotactic body radiation by 4 weeks. Study results and caveats: Pretreatment tumor biopsies were lacking, so baseline clonotypes are unknown. Top tumor clonotypes rose in blood 2 weeks post-radiation, then contracted.

As regards this clone: Its specificity is not known.

Time point denoted: baseline pretreatment blood. Treatment given: 15 Gy SBRT to primary tumor, nephrectomy 4 weeks later. Method: immunoSEQ multiplex PCR; TCRdb's copy keeps in-frame clones and lacks some. Of 150,000 or so clones listed, about 88% were seen once; the top ten hold 3.5% to 5%. This CDR3 comprises 17 residues. V lost 3 bases to trimming and J lost 0 bases; unmatched junction nucleotides: 7. The germline V gene encodes CDR1 MGHRA and CDR2 YSYEKL. The TCR originated in a woman between 70 and 85 years old with renal cell carcinoma. The sequencing used blood, collected from a patient whose treatment included radiotherapy and nephrectomy. The V gene is TRBV4-1, the J gene TRBJ2-1; 8 bases line up with TRBD2. The CDR3 DNA follows: TGCGCCAGCAGCCAGGAAGAGCGGGGGAGCTCCTACAATGAGCAGTTCTTC. Its protein product is CASSQEERGSSYNEQFF.